This T cell receptor beta chain is from a study of blood T cell repertoires in COVID-19. Only in-frame clones appear in the TCRdb table, and some are missing; sequencing was by immunoSEQ multiplex PCR. The sample shows 200,000 to 300,000 clones, 70% to 90% of them seen only once. Trimming took off 0 bases at V and 7 bases at J, with 13 bases between the two ends. This CDR3 comprises 15 residues. The germline CDR1 and CDR2 sequences are LGHDT and YNNKEL (reference sequence). This chain uses TRBV3-1 (or the pseudogene TRBV3-2) with TRBJ2-4; weak D call: TRBD1 (5 bases). The source is a man aged 30-40 years with active or convalescent COVID-19. Sequencing was done on a sample of peripheral blood. For the CDR3, the DNA is TGTGCCAGCAGCCAAGATCGGGCCAGGGTGAACATTCAGTACTTC. This sequence encodes CASSQDRARVNIQYF.